What follows describes a single T cell receptor (beta chain). The sample belongs to a study of control samples from healthy donors and cancer patients. The table came from immunoSEQ multiplex PCR; TCRdb's copy has only in-frame clones and leaves some out. This table holds 25,000 or so clones, approximately 85% found once. Germline CDR1 reads LGHDT; CDR2 reads YNNKEL (reference sequence). Trimming left V 0 bases short and J 7 bases short, with 12 bases between. This CDR3 is built from 14 residues. Input material: PBMCs. The V gene is TRBV3-1 (or the pseudogene TRBV3-2), the J gene TRBJ1-1, with unresolved D. The source of this sequence is a woman aged 60-75 years with head and neck cancer. The DNA of the CDR3 is TGTGCCAGCAGCCAAGACGCTGTCGCCTATGAAGCTTTCTTT. As protein: CASSQDAVAYEAFF.